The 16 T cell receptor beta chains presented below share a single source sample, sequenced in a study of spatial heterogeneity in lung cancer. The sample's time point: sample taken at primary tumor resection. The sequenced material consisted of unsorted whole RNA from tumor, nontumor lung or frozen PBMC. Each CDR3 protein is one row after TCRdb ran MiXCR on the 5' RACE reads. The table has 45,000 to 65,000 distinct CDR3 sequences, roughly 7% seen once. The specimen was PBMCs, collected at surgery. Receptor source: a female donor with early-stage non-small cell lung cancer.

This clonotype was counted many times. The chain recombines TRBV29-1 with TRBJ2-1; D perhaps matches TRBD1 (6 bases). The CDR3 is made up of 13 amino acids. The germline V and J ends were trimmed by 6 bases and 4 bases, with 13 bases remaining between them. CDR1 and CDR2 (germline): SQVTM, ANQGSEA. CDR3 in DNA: TGCAGCGTGGACAGACAGACTTACAATGAGCAGTTCTTC. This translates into CSVDRQTYNEQFF.

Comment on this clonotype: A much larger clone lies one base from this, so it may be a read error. The CDR3 here is CGAREAHTEAFF. The DNA of the CDR3 is TGCGGCGCCAGGGAGGCGCACACTGAAGCTTTCTTT. This rearrangement joins TRBV29-1 to TRBJ1-1, with D tentatively TRBD1 (5 bases). Germline-derived CDR1 and CDR2 are SQVTM and ANQGSEA. CDR3 length: 12 amino acids.

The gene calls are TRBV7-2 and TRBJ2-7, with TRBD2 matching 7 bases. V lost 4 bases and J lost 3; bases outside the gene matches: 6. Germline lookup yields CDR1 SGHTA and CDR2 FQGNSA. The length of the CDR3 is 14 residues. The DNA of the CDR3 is TGTGCCAGCAGCTCCCACGGCGGGGGCTACGAGCAGTACTTC. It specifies CASSSHGGGYEQYF.

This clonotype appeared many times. CDR3 amino acids: CSAREGGRRNEQYF. In DNA form, the CDR3 reads TGCAGTGCTAGAGAGGGGGGGCGCCGGAACGAGCAGTACTTC. This chain uses TRBV20-1 with TRBJ2-7; D may be TRBD2 (7 bases). The CDR3 covers 14 residues. Per the germline V gene, CDR1 is DFQATT and CDR2 is SNEGSKA (reference sequence). The germline V and J ends were trimmed by 0 bases and 5 bases, with 14 bases remaining between them.

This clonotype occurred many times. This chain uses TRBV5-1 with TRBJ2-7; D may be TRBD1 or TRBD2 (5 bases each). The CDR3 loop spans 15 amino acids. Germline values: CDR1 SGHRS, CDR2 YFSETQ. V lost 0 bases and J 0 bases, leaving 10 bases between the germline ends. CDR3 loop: CASSLEPGTSYEQYF. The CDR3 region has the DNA TGCGCCAGCAGCTTGGAGCCGGGGACCTCCTACGAGCAGTACTTC.

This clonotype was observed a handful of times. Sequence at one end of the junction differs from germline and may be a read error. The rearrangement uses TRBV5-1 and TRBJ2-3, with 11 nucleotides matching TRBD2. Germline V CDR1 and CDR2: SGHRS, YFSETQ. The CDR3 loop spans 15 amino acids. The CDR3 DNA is TGCGCCAGCAGCTCAAGACTAGCGGGGTCCTCCGGGCGGGATTTT. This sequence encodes CASSSRLAGSSGRDF.

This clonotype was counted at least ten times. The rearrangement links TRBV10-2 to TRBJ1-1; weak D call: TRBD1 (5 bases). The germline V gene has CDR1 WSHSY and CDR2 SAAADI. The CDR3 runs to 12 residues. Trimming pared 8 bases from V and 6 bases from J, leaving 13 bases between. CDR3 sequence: CASRQYLSEAFF. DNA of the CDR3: TGCGCCAGCCGACAGTACCTTTCTGAAGCTTTCTTT.

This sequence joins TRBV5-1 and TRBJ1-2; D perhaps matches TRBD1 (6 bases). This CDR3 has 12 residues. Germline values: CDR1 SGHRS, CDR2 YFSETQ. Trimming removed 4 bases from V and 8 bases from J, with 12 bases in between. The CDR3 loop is CASSLGQSGYTF. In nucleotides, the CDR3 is TGCGCCAGCAGCCTCGGACAGTCGGGCTACACCTTC.

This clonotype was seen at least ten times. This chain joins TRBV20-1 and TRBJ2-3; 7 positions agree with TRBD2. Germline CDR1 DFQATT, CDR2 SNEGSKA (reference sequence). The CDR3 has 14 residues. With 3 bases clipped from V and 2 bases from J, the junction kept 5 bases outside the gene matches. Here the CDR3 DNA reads TGCAGTGCTAGCCCACTAGCGACCACAGATACGCAGTATTTT. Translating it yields CSASPLATTDTQYF.

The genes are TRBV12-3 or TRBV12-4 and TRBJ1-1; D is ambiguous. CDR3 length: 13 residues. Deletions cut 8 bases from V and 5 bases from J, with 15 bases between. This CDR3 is CASHLDMGTEAFF. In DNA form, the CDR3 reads TGTGCCAGCCACCTCGACATGGGAACTGAAGCTTTCTTT.

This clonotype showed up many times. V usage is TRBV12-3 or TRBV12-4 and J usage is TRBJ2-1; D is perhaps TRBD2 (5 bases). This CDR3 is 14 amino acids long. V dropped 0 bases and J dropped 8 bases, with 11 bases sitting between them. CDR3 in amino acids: CASSLALLVDEQFF. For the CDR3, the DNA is TGTGCCAGCAGTTTAGCCCTACTAGTTGATGAGCAGTTCTTC.

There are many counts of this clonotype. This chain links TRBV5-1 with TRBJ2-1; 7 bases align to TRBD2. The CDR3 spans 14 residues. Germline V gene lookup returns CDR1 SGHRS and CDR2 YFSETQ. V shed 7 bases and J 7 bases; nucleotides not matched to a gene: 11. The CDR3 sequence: CASSVGGGINEQFF. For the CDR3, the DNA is TGCGCCAGCTCCGTTGGGGGGGGAATAAATGAGCAGTTCTTC.

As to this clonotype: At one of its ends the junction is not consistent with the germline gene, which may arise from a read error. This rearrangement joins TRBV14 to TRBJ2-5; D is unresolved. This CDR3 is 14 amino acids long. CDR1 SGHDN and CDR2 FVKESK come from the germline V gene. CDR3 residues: CASSQGLRQVTQYF. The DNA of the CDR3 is TGTGCCAGCAGCCAAGGACTTCGCCAAGTGACCCAGTACTTC.

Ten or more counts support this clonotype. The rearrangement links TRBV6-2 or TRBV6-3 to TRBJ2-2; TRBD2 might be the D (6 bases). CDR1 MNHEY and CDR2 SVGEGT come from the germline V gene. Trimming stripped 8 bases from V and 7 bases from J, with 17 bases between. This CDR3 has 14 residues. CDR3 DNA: TGTGCCAGCCGAGGGACTCTTCCAATCGGGGAGCTGTTTTTT. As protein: CASRGTLPIGELFF.

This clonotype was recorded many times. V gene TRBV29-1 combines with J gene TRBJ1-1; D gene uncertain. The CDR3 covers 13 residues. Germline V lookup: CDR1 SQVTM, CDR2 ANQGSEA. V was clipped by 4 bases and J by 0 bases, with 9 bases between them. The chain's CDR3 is CSVGRAMNTEAFF. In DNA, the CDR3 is TGCAGCGTTGGCAGAGCCATGAACACTGAAGCTTTCTTT.

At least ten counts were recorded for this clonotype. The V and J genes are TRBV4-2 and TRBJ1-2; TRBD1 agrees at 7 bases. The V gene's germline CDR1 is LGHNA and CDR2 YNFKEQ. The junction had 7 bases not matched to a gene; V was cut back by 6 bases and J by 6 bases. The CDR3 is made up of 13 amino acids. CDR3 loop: CASRRGTGDGYTF. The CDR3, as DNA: TGTGCCAGCAGGAGGGGAACAGGGGATGGCTACACCTTC.